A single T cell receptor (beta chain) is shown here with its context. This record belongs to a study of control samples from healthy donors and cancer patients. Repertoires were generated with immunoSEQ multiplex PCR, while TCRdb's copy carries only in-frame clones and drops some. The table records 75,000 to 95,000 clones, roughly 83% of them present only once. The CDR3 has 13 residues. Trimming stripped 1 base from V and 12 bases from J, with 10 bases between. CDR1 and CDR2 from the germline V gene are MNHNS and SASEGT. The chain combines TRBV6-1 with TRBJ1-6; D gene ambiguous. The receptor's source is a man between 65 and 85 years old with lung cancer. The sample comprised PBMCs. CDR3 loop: CASSEGAVGPLHF. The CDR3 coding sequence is TGTGCCAGCAGTGAAGGAGCTGTCGGACCCCTCCACTTT.